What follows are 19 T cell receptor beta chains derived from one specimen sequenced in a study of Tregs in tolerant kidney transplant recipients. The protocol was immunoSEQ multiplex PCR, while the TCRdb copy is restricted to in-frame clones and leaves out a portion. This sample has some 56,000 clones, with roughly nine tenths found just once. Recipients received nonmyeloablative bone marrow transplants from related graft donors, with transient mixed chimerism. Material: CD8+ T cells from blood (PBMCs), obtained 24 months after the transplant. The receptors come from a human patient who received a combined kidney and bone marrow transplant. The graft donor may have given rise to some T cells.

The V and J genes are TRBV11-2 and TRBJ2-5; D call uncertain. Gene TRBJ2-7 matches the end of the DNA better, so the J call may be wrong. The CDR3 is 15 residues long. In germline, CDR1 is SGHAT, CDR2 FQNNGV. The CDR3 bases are TGTGCCAGCAGCTTATTTGCCGGGTTCGGTTACGAGCAGTACTTC. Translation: CASSLFAGFGYEQYF.

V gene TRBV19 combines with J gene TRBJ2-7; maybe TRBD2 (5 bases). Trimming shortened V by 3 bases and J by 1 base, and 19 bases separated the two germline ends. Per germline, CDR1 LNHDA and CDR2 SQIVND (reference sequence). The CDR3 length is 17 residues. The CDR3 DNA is TGTGCCAGTAGTATCCAGTTTGAGGGTCACCGTTCCTACGAGCAGTACTTC. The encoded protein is CASSIQFEGHRSYEQYF.

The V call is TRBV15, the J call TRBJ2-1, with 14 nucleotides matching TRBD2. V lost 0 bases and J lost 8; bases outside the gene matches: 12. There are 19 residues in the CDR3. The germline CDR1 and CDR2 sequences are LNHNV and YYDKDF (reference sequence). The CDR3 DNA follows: TGTGCCACCAGCAGAGATCGGGGACTAGCGGGAGCTAGAGGGGATGAGCAGTTCTTC. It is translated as CATSRDRGLAGARGDEQFF.

The CDR3 bases are TGTGCCACCTACCGGGAGCGGGGAAACAATGAGCAGTTCTTC. Translated: CATYRERGNNEQFF. V is TRBV5-4 and J is TRBJ2-1, with 7 bases lining up with TRBD2. The CDR3 extends over 14 amino acids. The junction had 11 bases not matched to a gene; V was cut back by 9 bases and J by 5 bases. Germline assignment: CDR1 SGHNT and CDR2 YYREEE (reference sequence). Together with reference TRBV5-4 and TRBJ2-1, the CDR3 gives the full variable domain: ETGVTQSPTHLIKTRGQQVTLRCSSQSGHNTVSWYQQALGQGPQFIFQYYREEENGRGNFPPRFSGLQFPNYSSELNVNALELDDSALYLCATYRERGNNEQFFGPGTRLTVL.

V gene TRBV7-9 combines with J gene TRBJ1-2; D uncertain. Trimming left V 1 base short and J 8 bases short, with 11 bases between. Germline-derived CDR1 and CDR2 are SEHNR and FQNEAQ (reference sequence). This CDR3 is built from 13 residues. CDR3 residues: CASSLVPPEGYTF. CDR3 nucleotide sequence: TGTGCCAGCAGCTTAGTACCCCCGGAGGGCTACACCTTC. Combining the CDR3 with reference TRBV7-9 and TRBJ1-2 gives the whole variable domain DTGVSQNPRHKITKRGQNVTFRCDPISEHNRLYWYRQTLGQGPEFLTYFQNEAQLEKSRLLSDRFSAERPKGSFSTLEIQRTEQGDSAMYLCASSLVPPEGYTFGSGTRLTVV.

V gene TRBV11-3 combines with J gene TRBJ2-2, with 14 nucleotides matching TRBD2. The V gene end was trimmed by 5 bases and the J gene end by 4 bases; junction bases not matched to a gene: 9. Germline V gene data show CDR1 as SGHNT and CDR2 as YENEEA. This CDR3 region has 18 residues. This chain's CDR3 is CASSQIGLAGGVTGELFF. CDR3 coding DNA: TGTGCCAGCAGCCAAATAGGACTAGCGGGAGGAGTCACCGGGGAGCTGTTTTTT.

Here the CDR3 DNA reads TGTGCCAGCAGCTTGGGTCTAGCTCATGAGCAGTTCTTC. The encoded protein is CASSLGLAHEQFF. The V gene is TRBV5-6, the J gene TRBJ2-1; TRBD2 is a possible D gene (5 bases). Germline V lookup: CDR1 SGHDT, CDR2 YYEEEE. V lost 0 bases and J 8 bases, leaving 9 bases between the germline ends. This CDR3 has 13 residues.

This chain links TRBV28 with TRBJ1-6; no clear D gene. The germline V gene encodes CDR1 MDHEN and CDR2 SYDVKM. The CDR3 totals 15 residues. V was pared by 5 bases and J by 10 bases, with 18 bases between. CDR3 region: CASSPPARVWSPLHF. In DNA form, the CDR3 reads TGTGCCAGCAGTCCCCCGGCCCGGGTTTGGTCACCCCTCCACTTT.

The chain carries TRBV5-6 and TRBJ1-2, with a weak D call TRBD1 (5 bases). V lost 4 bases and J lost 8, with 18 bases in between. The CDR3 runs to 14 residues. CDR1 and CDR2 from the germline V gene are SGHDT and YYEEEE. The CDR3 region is CASSPRAGRQGYTF. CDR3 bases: TGTGCCAGCAGCCCGAGGGCGGGGCGTCAAGGCTACACCTTC.

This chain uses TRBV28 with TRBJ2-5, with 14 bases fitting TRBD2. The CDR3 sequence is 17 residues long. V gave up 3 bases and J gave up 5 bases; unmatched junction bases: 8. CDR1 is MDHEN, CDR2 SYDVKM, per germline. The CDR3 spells CASSFPGLAGGGETQYF. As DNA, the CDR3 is TGTGCCAGCAGTTTCCCCGGACTAGCGGGGGGTGGGGAGACCCAGTACTTC.

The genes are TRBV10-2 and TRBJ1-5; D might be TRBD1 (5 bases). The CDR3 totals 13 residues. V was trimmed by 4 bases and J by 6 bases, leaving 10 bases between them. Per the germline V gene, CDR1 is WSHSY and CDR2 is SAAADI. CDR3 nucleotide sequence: TGCGCCAGCAGTGTCGGGGGAGGTCAGCCCCAGCATTTT. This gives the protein CASSVGGGQPQHF.

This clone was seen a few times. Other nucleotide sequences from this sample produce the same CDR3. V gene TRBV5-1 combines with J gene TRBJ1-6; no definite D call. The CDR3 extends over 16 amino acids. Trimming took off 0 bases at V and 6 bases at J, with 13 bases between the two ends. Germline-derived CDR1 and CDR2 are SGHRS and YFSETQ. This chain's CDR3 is CASSLGSARLNSPLHF. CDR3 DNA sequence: TGCGCCAGCAGCTTGGGCTCTGCCAGGCTTAATTCACCCCTCCACTTT.

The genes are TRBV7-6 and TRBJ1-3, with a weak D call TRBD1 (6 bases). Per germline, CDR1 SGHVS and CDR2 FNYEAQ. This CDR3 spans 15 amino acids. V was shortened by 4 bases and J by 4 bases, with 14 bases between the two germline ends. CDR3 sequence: CASSSLVGAGNTIYF. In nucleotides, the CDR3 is TGTGCCAGCAGCTCCCTAGTGGGGGCGGGAAACACCATATATTTT.

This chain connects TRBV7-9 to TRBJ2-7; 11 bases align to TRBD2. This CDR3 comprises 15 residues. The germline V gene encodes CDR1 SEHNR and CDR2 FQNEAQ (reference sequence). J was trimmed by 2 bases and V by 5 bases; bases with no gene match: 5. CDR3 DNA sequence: TGTGCCAGCAGCGCACCGGGACTAGCGGCCTACGAGCAGTACTTC. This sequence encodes CASSAPGLAAYEQYF.

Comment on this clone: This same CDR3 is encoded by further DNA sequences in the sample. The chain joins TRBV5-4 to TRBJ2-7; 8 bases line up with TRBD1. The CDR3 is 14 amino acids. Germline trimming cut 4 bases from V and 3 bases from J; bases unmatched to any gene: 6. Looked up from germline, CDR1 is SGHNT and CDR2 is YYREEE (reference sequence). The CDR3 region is CASSPGTGNYEQYF. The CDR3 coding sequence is TGTGCCAGCAGCCCCGGGACAGGCAACTACGAGCAGTACTTC.

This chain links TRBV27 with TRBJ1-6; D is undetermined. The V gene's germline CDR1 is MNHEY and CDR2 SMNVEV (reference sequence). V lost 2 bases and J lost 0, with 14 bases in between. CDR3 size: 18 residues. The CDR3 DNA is TGTGCCAGCAGTTTAGCTCCAGGACTAATCTCCTATAATTCACCCCTCCACTTT. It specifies CASSLAPGLISYNSPLHF.

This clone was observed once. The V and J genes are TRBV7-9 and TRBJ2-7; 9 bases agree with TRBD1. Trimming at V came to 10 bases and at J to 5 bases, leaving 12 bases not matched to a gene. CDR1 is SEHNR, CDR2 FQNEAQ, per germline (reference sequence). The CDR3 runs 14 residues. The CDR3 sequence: CATEPGTGYDEQYF. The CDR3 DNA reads TGTGCCACAGAGCCCGGGACAGGGTACGACGAGCAGTACTTC.

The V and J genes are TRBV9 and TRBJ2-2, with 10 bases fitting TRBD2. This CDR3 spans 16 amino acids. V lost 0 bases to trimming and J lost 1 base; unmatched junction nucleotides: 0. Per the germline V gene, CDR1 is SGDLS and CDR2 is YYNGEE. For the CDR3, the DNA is TGTGCCAGCAGCGTAGTAGCGGGGGGGAACACCGGGGAGCTGTTTTTT. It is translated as CASSVVAGGNTGELFF.

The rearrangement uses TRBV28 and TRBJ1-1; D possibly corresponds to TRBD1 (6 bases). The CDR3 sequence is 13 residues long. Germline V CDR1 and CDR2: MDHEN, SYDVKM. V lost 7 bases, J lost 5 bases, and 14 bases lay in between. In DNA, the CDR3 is TGTGCCAGCAAACCGGGGGGCAGTACTGAAGCTTTCTTT. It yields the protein CASKPGGSTEAFF.